The 32 T cell receptor beta chains below all came from one sample that was sequenced in a study of vaccination and CD4 T cells after COVID-19. These receptors have no identified antigens. Noted treatment: approximately 9-day PBMC culture with coronavirus spike peptide pools or control peptides (ViraFEST assay). Cultured CD4+ T-cell DNA underwent Oncomine TCR Beta short-read sequencing. TCRdb itself ran the PCR reads through MiXCR, one entry per CDR3 protein. The top ten clones hold roughly 19% of a sample with 14,000 or so distinct CDR3 sequences, roughly 27% of them seen once. The sequences come from CD4+ T cells from blood, cultured in vitro, collected before SARS-CoV-2 vaccination. The source of these receptors is a human donor who received a COVID-19 vaccine.

This chain links TRBV20-1 with TRBJ2-5, with D tentatively TRBD2 (6 bases). Germline V gene lookup returns CDR1 DFQATT and CDR2 SNEGSKA (reference sequence). This CDR3 region has 16 residues. The V end lost 3 bases, the J end lost 3 bases, and 20 bases lay between the germline ends. CDR3 amino acids: CSASRGAFEGEETQYF. The CDR3 nucleotides are TGCAGTGCTAGTCGCGGGGCCTTCGAAGGGGAAGAGACCCAGTACTTC.

The chain joins TRBV7-9 to TRBJ2-5; 8 bases line up with TRBD1. Trimming took 5 bases from V and 3 from J; bases not matched to a gene: 8. The CDR3 covers 15 residues. Germline V CDR1 and CDR2: SEHNR, FQNEAQ (reference sequence). CDR3 in DNA: TGTGCCAGCAGCCCCCGGGACAGGCTGAAAGAGACCCAGTACTTC. Translation: CASSPRDRLKETQYF.

This clonotype was seen a few times. The gene calls are TRBV6-1 and TRBJ1-2; possible D gene TRBD1, 5 bases. The CDR3 contains 16 residues. Germline CDR1 MNHNS, CDR2 SASEGT. V lost 1 base and J 5 bases, leaving 17 bases between the germline ends. The CDR3 loop reads CASSEDQGRLNYGYTF. Written as DNA, the CDR3 is TGTGCCAGCAGTGAAGATCAGGGACGGCTGAATTATGGCTACACCTTC.

The rearrangement links TRBV5-1 to TRBJ2-3, with D hard to call. Trimming took 2 bases from V and 5 from J, leaving 12 bases between them. From germline, CDR1 is SGHRS and CDR2 YFSETQ. The CDR3 loop spans 14 amino acids. The CDR3 sequence is CASSLESAIDTQYF. The CDR3 DNA sequence: TGCGCCAGCAGCTTAGAAAGTGCAATAGATACGCAGTATTTT.

This clonotype was detected a few times. The chain couples TRBV6-1 to TRBJ2-7, with 11 bases aligning to TRBD2. Germline values: CDR1 MNHNS, CDR2 SASEGT. V was pared by 6 bases and J by 2 bases, with 6 bases of the junction left unmatched. This CDR3 spans 15 amino acids. CDR3 amino acids: CASRAGTSGPYEQYF. The CDR3 DNA is TGTGCCAGCAGAGCCGGGACTAGCGGACCCTACGAGCAGTACTTC.

This chain connects TRBV7-9 to TRBJ2-7; TRBD1 aligns across 8 bases. Per the germline V gene, CDR1 is SEHNR and CDR2 is FQNEAQ (reference sequence). This CDR3 is 17 amino acids long. The ends lost 1 base at V and 4 bases at J; junction bases unmatched: 12. The CDR3 region is CASSLGEPRDRFYEQYF. In nucleotides, the CDR3 is TGTGCCAGCAGCTTAGGGGAACCCCGGGACAGGTTTTACGAGCAGTACTTC.

The V gene is TRBV5-1, the J gene TRBJ1-1, with D possibly matching TRBD1 (5 bases). V was clipped by 0 bases and J by 1 base, with 13 bases between them. CDR1 and CDR2 (germline): SGHRS, YFSETQ. The CDR3 is 16 residues long. CDR3 nucleotides: TGCGCCAGCAGCTTGGTTGGGGGTAGGACGAACACTGAAGCTTTCTTT. It translates to CASSLVGGRTNTEAFF.

This clonotype was observed a few times. The chain recombines TRBV10-3 with TRBJ2-3; D gene ambiguous. V was pared by 4 bases and J by 0 bases, with 8 bases between. This CDR3 spans 14 amino acids. Germline V CDR1 and CDR2: ENHRY, SYGVKD. CDR3 region: CAISVQLSTDTQYF. The CDR3 DNA sequence: TGTGCCATCAGTGTCCAACTGAGCACAGATACGCAGTATTTT.

This clonotype occurred a few times. The gene calls are TRBV4-2 and TRBJ2-3; TRBD1 is a possible D gene (5 bases). CDR1 is LGHNA and CDR2 is YNFKEQ in the germline V gene. The ends were cut back, 4 bases at V and 6 bases at J, with 11 bases in the middle. CDR3 length: 13 residues. The CDR3 DNA reads as TGTGCCAGCAGCCCCCAAAAGGGGGATACGCAGTATTTT. Its protein product is CASSPQKGDTQYF.

This clonotype was seen a few times. The chain carries TRBV19 and TRBJ1-5; D is perhaps TRBD1 (5 bases). The ends were cut back, 7 bases at V and 4 bases at J, with 17 bases in the middle. CDR3 length equals 15 residues. CDR1 and CDR2 from the germline V gene are LNHDA and SQIVND (reference sequence). The CDR3 loop reads CASTPVAGGNQPQHF. As DNA, the CDR3 is TGTGCCAGTACCCCCGTCGCGGGGGGTAATCAGCCCCAGCATTTT.

This sequence joins TRBV5-4 and TRBJ2-2; D is perhaps TRBD1 or TRBD2 (5 bases each). CDR3 length equals 16 residues. Trimming took 1 base from V and 7 from J, leaving 17 bases between them. Germline V gives CDR1 SGHNT, CDR2 YYREEE (reference sequence). Here the CDR3 reads CASSLSGRAGGGELFF. In DNA form, the CDR3 reads TGTGCCAGCAGCTTGTCGGGACGAGCAGGCGGCGGGGAGCTGTTTTTT.

The sample holds a few counts of this clonotype. This chain uses TRBV20-1 with TRBJ2-4, with D perhaps given as TRBD1 or TRBD2 (5 bases each). CDR1 and CDR2 (germline): DFQATT, SNEGSKA (reference sequence). V lost 5 bases to trimming and J lost 3 bases, with 8 bases between them. The CDR3 is 12 amino acids. In DNA, the CDR3 is TGCAGTGCTGAGAGGGGCAAAAACATTCAGTACTTC. Its translation is CSAERGKNIQYF.

This chain connects TRBV7-9 to TRBJ2-2; D might be TRBD1 (6 bases). The CDR3 length is 14 residues. Trimming left V 8 bases short and J 5 bases short, with 15 bases between. Germline values: CDR1 SEHNR, CDR2 FQNEAQ (reference sequence). CDR3 sequence reads: CASAQGSGTGELFF. The DNA for the CDR3 is TGTGCCAGCGCCCAGGGGTCGGGGACCGGGGAGCTGTTTTTT.

This clonotype was detected a few times. The chain has TRBV7-3 and TRBJ2-3; 7 nucleotides align to TRBD2. V was clipped by 5 bases and J by 0 bases; unmatched bases: 2. The CDR3 has 14 amino acids. Germline CDR1 is SGHTA and CDR2 is FQGTGA. This CDR3 is CASSVGGSTDTQYF. CDR3 in DNA: TGTGCCAGCAGCGTCGGGGGGAGCACAGATACGCAGTATTTT.

The V and J genes are TRBV12-3 or TRBV12-4 and TRBJ1-2, with 8 bases lining up with TRBD1. The CDR3 consists of 15 residues. Trimming cost V 5 bases and J 0 bases; bases outside gene matches: 5. CDR3 DNA sequence: TGTGCCAGCAGTGCAGGGGGCGCGCCTAACTATGGCTACACCTTC. As protein: CASSAGGAPNYGYTF.

The CDR3 spells CASSRQLWGEAFF. The CDR3 DNA reads TGTGCCAGCAGCAGACAGTTGTGGGGTGAAGCTTTCTTT. The chain carries TRBV28 and TRBJ1-1; tentatively, D is TRBD1 (5 bases). Germline lookup yields CDR1 MDHEN and CDR2 SYDVKM. The CDR3 length is 13 residues. V lost 6 bases, J lost 7 bases, and 15 bases lay in between.

V gene TRBV6-5 combines with J gene TRBJ1-5; no firm D call. Germline CDR1 MNHEY, CDR2 SVGAGI. This CDR3 contains 14 residues. The ends were cut back, 2 bases at V and 5 bases at J, with 10 bases in the middle. The CDR3 DNA reads TGTGCCAGCAGTTACCAAGGGTTCGATCAGCCCCAGCATTTT. This translates into CASSYQGFDQPQHF.

The chain employs TRBV7-2 and TRBJ2-3; no clear D. CDR3 length: 14 amino acids. Germline CDR1 is SGHTA and CDR2 is FQGNSA. Trimming took off 4 bases at V and 2 bases at J, with 10 bases between the two ends. The CDR3 loop is CASSWGRNTDTQYF. The CDR3 region has the DNA TGTGCCAGCAGCTGGGGTCGGAACACAGATACGCAGTATTTT.

The chain employs TRBV19 and TRBJ1-5; TRBD1 matches 8 bases. The CDR3 has 15 amino acids. Germline CDR1 and CDR2: LNHDA and SQIVND (reference sequence). The J segment lost 0 bases and the V segment lost 10 bases, leaving 8 bases of the junction unmatched. This chain's CDR3 is CATQDRAYSNQPQHF. The DNA for the CDR3 is TGTGCCACTCAGGACAGGGCGTATAGCAATCAGCCCCAGCATTTT.

A single count supports this clonotype. The rearrangement uses TRBV3-1 and TRBJ2-5; TRBD1 or TRBD2 may be the D gene (6 bases each). This CDR3 has 16 amino acids. The ends were cut back, 1 base at V and 5 bases at J, with 17 bases in the middle. Germline CDR1 LGHDT, CDR2 YNNKEL (reference sequence). The CDR3, as DNA: TGTGCCAGCAGCCAAGTGTACAGGGAGGTAGGGGAGACCCAGTACTTC. Its protein is CASSQVYREVGETQYF.

In its sample, this clonotype was seen a few times. The chain recombines TRBV20-1 with TRBJ1-2; D is uncertain. With 4 bases removed from V and 4 bases from J, the gap between germline ends came to 13 bases. CDR3 length: 13 amino acids. The germline CDR1 and CDR2 sequences are DFQATT and SNEGSKA (reference sequence). Here the CDR3 reads CSANTQSFYGYTF. CDR3 DNA: TGCAGTGCTAACACACAGAGTTTCTATGGCTACACCTTC.

Only a few counts were recorded for this clonotype. The genes are TRBV7-9 and TRBJ2-3; TRBD1 aligns across 8 bases. Trimming cost V 3 bases and J 3 bases; bases outside gene matches: 8. Germline CDR1 is SEHNR and CDR2 is FQNEAQ (reference sequence). The CDR3 is 16 residues long. The CDR3 bases are TGTGCCAGCAGCTTGTGGGGGACAGGCATAACAGATACGCAGTATTTT. Encoded protein: CASSLWGTGITDTQYF. Combining the CDR3 with reference TRBV7-9 and TRBJ2-3 gives the whole variable domain DTGVSQNPRHKITKRGQNVTFRCDPISEHNRLYWYRQTLGQGPEFLTYFQNEAQLEKSRLLSDRFSAERPKGSFSTLEIQRTEQGDSAMYLCASSLWGTGITDTQYFGPGTRLTVL.

This clonotype was detected a few times. The V gene is TRBV2, the J gene TRBJ2-3; TRBD1 agrees at 7 bases. The V gene end was trimmed by 6 bases and the J gene end by 6 bases; junction bases not matched to a gene: 6. The CDR3 is made up of 13 amino acids. CDR1 and CDR2 (germline): SNHLY, FYNNEI. The CDR3 nucleotides read TGTGCCAGCAGCAGGGGGATTGTGGATACGCAGTATTTT. This sequence encodes CASSRGIVDTQYF.

For this clonotype: Its ends do not fully match the called genes, so a read error is possible. This chain joins TRBV6-5 and TRBJ1-1; D ambiguous. Per the germline V gene, CDR1 is MNHEY and CDR2 is SVGAGI. The CDR3 has 11 amino acids. The CDR3: CASSSPSVPLF. CDR3 DNA: TGTGCCAGCAGTTCTCCGTCAGTGCCTCTCTTT.

The J gene is TRBJ1-3, the V gene TRBV6-2 or TRBV6-3; D not resolved. CDR1 MNHEY and CDR2 SVGEGT come from the germline V gene. CDR3 length equals 14 residues. With 2 bases removed from V and 4 bases from J, the gap between germline ends came to 9 bases. The CDR3 protein is CASSYVQTGNTIYF. The CDR3 DNA sequence: TGTGCCAGCAGTTACGTCCAGACAGGAAACACCATATATTTT.

The chain links TRBV19 to TRBJ1-5; D is unclear. Germline V CDR1 and CDR2: LNHDA, SQIVND (reference sequence). The germline V and J ends were trimmed by 0 bases and 2 bases, with 2 bases remaining between them. The CDR3 has 13 residues. CDR3 bases: TGTGCCAGTAGTATAGACGGCAATCAGCCCCAGCATTTT. Protein: CASSIDGNQPQHF.

This chain uses TRBV30 with TRBJ1-2; maybe TRBD1 (5 bases). Germline V CDR1 and CDR2: GTSNPN, SVGIG (reference sequence). Trimming cost V 3 bases and J 5 bases, with 7 bases left between them. CDR3 length: 11 residues. Written as DNA, the CDR3 is TGTGCCTGGAGCGGGGGTTATGGCTACACCTTC. Protein: CAWSGGYGYTF. The whole variable domain, filled in from reference TRBV30 and TRBJ1-2, reads SQTIHQWPATLVQPVGSPLSLECTVEGTSNPNLYWYRQAAGRGLQLLFYSVGIGQISSEVPQNLSASRPQDRQFILSSKKLLLSDSGFYLCAWSGGYGYTFGSGTRLTVV.

CDR3 DNA sequence: TGTGCCACCAGTGACCACCATGAAGGGGGGGGCGGATACGAGCAGTACTTC. This gives the protein CATSDHHEGGGGYEQYF. This chain joins TRBV24-1 and TRBJ2-7; D perhaps matches TRBD2 (7 bases). The CDR3 runs to 17 residues. Germline CDR1 is KGHDR and CDR2 is SFDVKD. Trimming stripped 4 bases from V and 4 bases from J, with 22 bases between.

This chain links TRBV12-3 or TRBV12-4 with TRBJ2-6; 7 bases match TRBD1. With V trimmed by 8 bases and J by 0 bases, 10 bases remained unmatched. The CDR3 extends over 17 amino acids. CDR3 nucleotides: TGTGCCAGCGGGTGGGGACAGCCCAACTCTGGGGCCAACGTCCTGACTTTC. This translates into CASGWGQPNSGANVLTF.

This clonotype was counted between two and nine times. The J gene is TRBJ2-3, the V gene TRBV7-2; 12 nucleotides agree with TRBD2. Germline CDR1 is SGHTA and CDR2 is FQGNSA. V was clipped by 0 bases and J by 3 bases; unmatched bases: 10. The CDR3 has 19 amino acids. This CDR3 is CASSLALAGGLRSTDTQYF. CDR3 nucleotides: TGTGCCAGCAGCTTAGCCCTAGCGGGGGGGCTTAGGTCGACAGATACGCAGTATTTT. Using reference TRBV7-2 and TRBJ2-3 for the parts outside the CDR3, the full variable domain is GAGVSQSPSNKVTEKGKDVELRCDPISGHTALYWYRQSLGQGLEFLIYFQGNSAPDKSGLPSDRFSAERTGGSVSTLTIQRTQQEDSAVYLCASSLALAGGLRSTDTQYFGPGTRLTVL.

This clonotype occurred once. A junction boundary mismatches the germline segment, possibly from a read error. V usage is TRBV11-2 and J usage is TRBJ2-2; D may match TRBD1 or TRBD2 (5 bases each). The germline V gene has CDR1 SGHAT and CDR2 FQNNGV. The CDR3 sequence is 16 residues long. The chain's CDR3 is CASRGESVRYTGEPFF. The CDR3 nucleotides read TGTGCCAGCAGGGGGGAGAGCGTAAGGTACACCGGGGAGCCGTTTTTT.

This clonotype has more than one count but fewer than ten. This sequence joins TRBV6-5 and TRBJ2-7; weak D call: TRBD2 (6 bases). The germline V and J ends were trimmed by 0 bases and 0 bases, with 6 bases remaining between them. In germline, CDR1 is MNHEY, CDR2 SVGAGI. The CDR3 sequence is 14 residues long. CDR3 protein: CASSYSGGSYEQYF. CDR3 coding DNA: TGTGCCAGCAGTTACTCGGGGGGCTCCTACGAGCAGTACTTC.